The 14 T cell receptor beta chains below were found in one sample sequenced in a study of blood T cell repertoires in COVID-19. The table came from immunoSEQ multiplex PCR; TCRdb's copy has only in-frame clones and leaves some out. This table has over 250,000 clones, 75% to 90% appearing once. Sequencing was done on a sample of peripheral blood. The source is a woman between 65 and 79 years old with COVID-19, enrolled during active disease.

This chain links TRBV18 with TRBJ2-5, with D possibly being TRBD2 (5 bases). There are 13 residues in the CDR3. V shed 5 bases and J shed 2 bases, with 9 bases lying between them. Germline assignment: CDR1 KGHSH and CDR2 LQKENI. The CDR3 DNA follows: TGTGCCAGCTCAACGGGCGGGCAAGAGACCCAGTACTTC. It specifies CASSTGGQETQYF.

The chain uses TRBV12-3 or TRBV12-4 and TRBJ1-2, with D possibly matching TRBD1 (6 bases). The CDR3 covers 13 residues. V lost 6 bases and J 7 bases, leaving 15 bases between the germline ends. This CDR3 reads CASRNRVFAGYTF. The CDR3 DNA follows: TGTGCCAGCAGAAACAGGGTTTTCGCTGGCTACACCTTC.

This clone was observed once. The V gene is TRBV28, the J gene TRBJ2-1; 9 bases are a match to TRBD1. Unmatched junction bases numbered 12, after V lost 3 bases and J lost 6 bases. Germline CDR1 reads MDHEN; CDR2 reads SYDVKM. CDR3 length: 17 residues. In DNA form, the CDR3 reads TGTGCCAGCAGTTTCGATTGGGCCGGGACAGGGATCAATGAGCAGTTCTTC. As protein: CASSFDWAGTGINEQFF.

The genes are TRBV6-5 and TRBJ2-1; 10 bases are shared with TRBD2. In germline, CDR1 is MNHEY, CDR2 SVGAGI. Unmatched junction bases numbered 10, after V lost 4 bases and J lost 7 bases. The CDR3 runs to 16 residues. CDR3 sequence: CASSLASGRAENEQFF. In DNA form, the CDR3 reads TGTGCCAGCAGTTTAGCAAGCGGGAGGGCCGAGAATGAGCAGTTCTTC.

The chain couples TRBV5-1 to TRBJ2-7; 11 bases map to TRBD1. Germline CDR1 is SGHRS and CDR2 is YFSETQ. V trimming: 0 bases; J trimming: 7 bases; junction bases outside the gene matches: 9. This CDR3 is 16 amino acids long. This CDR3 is CASSLGPGQGVGEQYF. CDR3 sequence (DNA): TGCGCCAGCAGCTTGGGGCCGGGACAGGGGGTAGGGGAGCAGTACTTC.

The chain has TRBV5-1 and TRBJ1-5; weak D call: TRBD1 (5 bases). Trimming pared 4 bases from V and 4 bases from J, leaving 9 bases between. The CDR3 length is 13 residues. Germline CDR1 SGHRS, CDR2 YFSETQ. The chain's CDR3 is CASSGGDNQPQHF. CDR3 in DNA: TGCGCCAGCAGCGGGGGGGATAATCAGCCCCAGCATTTT.

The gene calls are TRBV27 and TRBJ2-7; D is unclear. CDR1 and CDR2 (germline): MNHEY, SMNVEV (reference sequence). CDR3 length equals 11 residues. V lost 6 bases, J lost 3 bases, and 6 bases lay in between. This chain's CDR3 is CASRSFYEQYF. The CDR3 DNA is TGTGCCAGCAGATCGTTCTACGAGCAGTACTTC.

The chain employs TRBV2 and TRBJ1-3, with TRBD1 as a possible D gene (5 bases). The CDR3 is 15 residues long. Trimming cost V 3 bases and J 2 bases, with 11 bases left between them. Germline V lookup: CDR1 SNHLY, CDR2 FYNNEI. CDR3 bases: TGTGCCAGCAGTGAGAGCAGGGAAGCTGGAAACACCATATATTTT. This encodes CASSESREAGNTIYF.

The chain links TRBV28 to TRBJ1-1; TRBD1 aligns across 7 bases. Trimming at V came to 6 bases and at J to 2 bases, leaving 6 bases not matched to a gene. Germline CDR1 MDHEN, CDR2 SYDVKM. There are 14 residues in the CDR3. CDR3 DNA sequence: TGTGCCAGCAGACCCGGGACAGCAAACACTGAAGCTTTCTTT. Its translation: CASRPGTANTEAFF.

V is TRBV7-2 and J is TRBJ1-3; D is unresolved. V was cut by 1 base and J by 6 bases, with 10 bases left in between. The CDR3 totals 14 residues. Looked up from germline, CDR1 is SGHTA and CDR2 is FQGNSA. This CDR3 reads CASSLGFRENTIYF. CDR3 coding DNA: TGTGCCAGCAGCTTAGGATTCCGGGAAAACACCATATATTTT.

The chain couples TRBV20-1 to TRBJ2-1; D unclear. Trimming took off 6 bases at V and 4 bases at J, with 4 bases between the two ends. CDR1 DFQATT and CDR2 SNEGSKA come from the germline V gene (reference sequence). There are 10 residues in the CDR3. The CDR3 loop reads CSAAYNEQFF. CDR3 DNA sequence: TGCAGTGCAGCGTACAATGAGCAGTTCTTC.

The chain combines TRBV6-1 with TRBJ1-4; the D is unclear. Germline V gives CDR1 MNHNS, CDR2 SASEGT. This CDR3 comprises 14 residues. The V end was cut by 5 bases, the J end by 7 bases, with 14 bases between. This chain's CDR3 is CASSYARGGEKLFF. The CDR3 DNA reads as TGTGCCAGCAGTTATGCTCGCGGTGGTGAAAAACTGTTTTTT.

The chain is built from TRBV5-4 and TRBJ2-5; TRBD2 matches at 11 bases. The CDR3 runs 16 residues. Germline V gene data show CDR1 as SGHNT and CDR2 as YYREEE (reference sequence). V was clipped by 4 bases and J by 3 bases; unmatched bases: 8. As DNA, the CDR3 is TGTGCCAGCAGCCTGGGAGGGACTAGCGGAGAAGAGACCCAGTACTTC. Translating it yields CASSLGGTSGEETQYF.

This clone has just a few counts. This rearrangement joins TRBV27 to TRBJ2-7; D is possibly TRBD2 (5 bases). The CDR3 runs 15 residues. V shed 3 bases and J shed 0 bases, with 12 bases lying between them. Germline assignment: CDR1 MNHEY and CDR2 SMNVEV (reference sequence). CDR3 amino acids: CASSLATGSSYEQYF. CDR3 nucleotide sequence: TGTGCCAGCAGTTTGGCGACTGGGAGCTCCTACGAGCAGTACTTC.